The TCR beta chain described here comes from a study of OX40 agonist ivuxolimab in advanced cancers. On the study more broadly: The study enrolled dose-escalation patients with hepatocellular carcinoma, melanoma, renal cell or head and neck cancer. General study findings and limits: At 0.1 to 3.0 mg/kg, clonal expansion of CD4+ and CD8+ blood T cells had occurred by week 6.

The table came from immunoSEQ multiplex PCR; TCRdb's copy has only in-frame clones and leaves some out. Here the sample spans about 51,000 clones, more than 65% being singletons. The CDR3 sequence is 13 residues long. In germline, CDR1 is SNHLY, CDR2 FYNNEI. The ends were cut back, 2 bases at V and 5 bases at J, with 9 bases in the middle. This clone was seen a handful of times. Its antigen remains unidentified. The chain joins TRBV2 to TRBJ1-1; the D is unclear. The receptor comes from an adult with an advanced solid tumor such as melanoma, head and neck, liver or kidney cancer. Sequenced material: CD4+ or CD8+ T cells sorted from blood, taken in a trial of the OX40 agonist ivuxolimab. In nucleotides, the CDR3 is TGTGCCAGCAGTGAAACGGTGGCGACTGAAGCTTTCTTT. Amino acids: CASSETVATEAFF.